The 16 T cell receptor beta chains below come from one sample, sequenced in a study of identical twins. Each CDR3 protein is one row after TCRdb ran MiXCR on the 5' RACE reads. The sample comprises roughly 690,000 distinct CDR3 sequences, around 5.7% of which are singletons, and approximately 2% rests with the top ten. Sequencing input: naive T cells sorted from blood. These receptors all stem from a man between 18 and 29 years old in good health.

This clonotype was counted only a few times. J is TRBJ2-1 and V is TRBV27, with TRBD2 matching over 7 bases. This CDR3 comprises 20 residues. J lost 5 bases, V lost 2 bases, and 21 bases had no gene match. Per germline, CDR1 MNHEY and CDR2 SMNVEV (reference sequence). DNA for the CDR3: TGTGCCAGCAGTTTAAGGGGTTCGGGTCCTCTAGCGGACCCTAACAATGAGCAGTTCTTC. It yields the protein CASSLRGSGPLADPNNEQFF.

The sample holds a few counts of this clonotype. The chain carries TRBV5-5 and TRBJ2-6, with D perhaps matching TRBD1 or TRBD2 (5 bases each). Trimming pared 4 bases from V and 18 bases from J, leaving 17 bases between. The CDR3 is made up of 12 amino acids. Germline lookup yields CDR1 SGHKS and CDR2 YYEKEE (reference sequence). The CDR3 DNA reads TGTGCCAGCAGCATTACCGGGACGGACTGGACTTTC. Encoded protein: CASSITGTDWTF.

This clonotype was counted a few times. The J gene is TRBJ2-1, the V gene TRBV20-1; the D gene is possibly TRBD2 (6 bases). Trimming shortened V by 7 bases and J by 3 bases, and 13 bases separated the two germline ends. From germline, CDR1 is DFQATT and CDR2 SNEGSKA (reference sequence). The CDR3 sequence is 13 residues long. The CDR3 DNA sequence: TGCAGTGGGAGGAGGGCGAACTACAATGAGCAGTTCTTC. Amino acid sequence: CSGRRANYNEQFF.

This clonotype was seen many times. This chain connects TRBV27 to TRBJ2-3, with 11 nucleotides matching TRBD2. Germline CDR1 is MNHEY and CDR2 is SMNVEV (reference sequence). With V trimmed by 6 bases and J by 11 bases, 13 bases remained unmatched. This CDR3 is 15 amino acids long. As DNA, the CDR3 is TGTGCCAGCAGGCCGGTTAGCGGGAGGGCCTTGAAGCAGTATTTT. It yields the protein CASRPVSGRALKQYF.

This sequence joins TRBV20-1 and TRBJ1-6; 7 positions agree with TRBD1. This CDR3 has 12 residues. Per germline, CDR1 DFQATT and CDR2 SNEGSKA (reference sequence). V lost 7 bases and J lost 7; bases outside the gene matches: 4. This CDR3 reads CSVDRPNSPLHF. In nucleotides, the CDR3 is TGCAGTGTGGACAGGCCAAATTCACCCCTCCACTTT.

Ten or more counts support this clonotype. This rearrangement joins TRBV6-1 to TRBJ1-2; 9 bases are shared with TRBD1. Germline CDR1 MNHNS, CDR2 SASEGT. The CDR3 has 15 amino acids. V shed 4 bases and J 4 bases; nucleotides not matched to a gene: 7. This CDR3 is CASSAGTGLSYGYTF. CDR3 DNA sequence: TGTGCCAGCAGTGCCGGGACAGGGCTAAGCTATGGCTACACCTTC.

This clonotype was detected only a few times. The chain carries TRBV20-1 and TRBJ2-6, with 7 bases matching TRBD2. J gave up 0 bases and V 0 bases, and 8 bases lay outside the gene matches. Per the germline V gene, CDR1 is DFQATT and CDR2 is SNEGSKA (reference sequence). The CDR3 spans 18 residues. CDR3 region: CSARDGRGTRSGANVLTF. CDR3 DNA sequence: TGCAGTGCTAGAGATGGGAGGGGTACCCGCTCTGGGGCCAACGTCCTGACTTTC.

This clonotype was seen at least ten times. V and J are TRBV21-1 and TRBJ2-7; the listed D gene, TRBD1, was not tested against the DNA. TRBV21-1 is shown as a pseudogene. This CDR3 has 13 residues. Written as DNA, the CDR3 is TGTGCCAGCAGCAACGAGGACATCTACGAGCAGTACGTC. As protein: CASSNEDIYEQYV.

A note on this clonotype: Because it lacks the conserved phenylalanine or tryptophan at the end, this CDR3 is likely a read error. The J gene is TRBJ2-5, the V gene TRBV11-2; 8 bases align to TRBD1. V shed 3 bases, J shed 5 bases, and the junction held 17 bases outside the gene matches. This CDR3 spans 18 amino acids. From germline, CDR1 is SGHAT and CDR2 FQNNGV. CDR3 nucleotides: TGTGCCAGCAGCTTCGGTACGGTCGGGCAGGGGGCTTTCGAGACCCAGTACTAC. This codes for CASSFGTVGQGAFETQYY.

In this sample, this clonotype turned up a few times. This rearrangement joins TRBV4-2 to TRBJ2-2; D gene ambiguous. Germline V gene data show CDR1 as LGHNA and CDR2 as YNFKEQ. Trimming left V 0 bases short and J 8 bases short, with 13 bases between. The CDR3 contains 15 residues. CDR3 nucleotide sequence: TGTGCCAGCAGCCAAGAGGCGCAGCACGTGGGGGAGCTGTTTTTT. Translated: CASSQEAQHVGELFF.

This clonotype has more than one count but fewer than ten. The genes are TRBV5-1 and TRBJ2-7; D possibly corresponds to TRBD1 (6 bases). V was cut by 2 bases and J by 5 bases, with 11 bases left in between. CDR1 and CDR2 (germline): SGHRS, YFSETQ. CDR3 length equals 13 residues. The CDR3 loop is CASSFRRGDEQYV. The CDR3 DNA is TGCGCCAGCAGCTTCCGCAGGGGCGACGAGCAGTACGTC.

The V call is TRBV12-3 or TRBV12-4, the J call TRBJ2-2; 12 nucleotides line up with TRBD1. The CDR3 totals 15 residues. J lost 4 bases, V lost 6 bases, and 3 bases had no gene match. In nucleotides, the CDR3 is TGTGCCAGCAGGGGACAGGGGGCAATCACCGGGGAGCTGTTTTTT. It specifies CASRGQGAITGELFF.

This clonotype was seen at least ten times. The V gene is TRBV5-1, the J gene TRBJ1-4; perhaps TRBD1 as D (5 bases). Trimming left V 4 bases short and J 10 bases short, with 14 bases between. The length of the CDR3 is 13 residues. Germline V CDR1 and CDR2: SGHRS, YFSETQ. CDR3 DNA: TGCGCCAGCAGCCCAGGGACCGGCGCAAAACTGTTTTTT. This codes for CASSPGTGAKLFF. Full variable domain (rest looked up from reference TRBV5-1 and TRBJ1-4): KAGVTQTPRYLIKTRGQQVTLSCSPISGHRSVSWYQQTPGQGLQFLFEYFSETQRNKGNFPGRFSGRQFSNSRSEMNVSTLELGDSALYLCASSPGTGAKLFFGSGTQLSVL.

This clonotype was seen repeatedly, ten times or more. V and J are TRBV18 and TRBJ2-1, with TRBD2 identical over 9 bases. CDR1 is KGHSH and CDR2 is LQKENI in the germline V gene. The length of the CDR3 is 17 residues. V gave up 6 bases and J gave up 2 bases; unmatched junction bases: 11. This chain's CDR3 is CASSQLRTSATYNEQFF. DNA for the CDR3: TGTGCCAGCTCGCAACTAAGGACTAGCGCGACCTACAATGAGCAGTTCTTC. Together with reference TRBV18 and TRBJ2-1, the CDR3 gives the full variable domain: NAGVMQNPRHLVRRRGQEARLRCSPMKGHSHVYWYRQLPEEGLKFMVYLQKENIIDESGMPKERFSAEFPKEGPSILRIQQVVRGDSAAYFCASSQLRTSATYNEQFFGPGTRLTVL.

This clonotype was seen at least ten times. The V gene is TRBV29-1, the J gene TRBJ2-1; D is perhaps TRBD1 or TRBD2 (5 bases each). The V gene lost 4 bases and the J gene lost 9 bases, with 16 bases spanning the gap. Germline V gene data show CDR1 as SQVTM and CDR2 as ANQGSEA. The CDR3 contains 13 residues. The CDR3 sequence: CSVGYGPRGEQFF. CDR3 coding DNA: TGCAGCGTTGGGTACGGACCGAGGGGTGAGCAGTTCTTC.

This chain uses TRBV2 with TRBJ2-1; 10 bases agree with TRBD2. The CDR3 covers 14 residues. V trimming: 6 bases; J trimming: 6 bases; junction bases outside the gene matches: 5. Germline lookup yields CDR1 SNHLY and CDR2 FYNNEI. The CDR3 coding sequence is TGTGCCAGCAGGCGGACTAGCGGCATCAATGAGCAGTTCTTC. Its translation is CASRRTSGINEQFF.